One and the same sample provided the 18 T cell receptor beta chains below, sequenced in a study of cytomegalovirus exposure and HLA in healthy donors. With 60 Vbeta and 13 Jbeta primers, the PCR was carried out. Sequencing was performed with immunoSEQ multiplex PCR; in TCRdb, only in-frame clones are kept and a portion is missing. This table holds some 140,000 clones, 70% to 80% found once. The source material was PBMCs. These receptors all stem from a female donor in good health and CMV-seronegative.

The V call is TRBV6-4, the J call TRBJ1-1, with D perhaps matching TRBD1 (6 bases). This CDR3 is built from 14 residues. Deletions cut 3 bases from V and 7 bases from J, with 15 bases between. The germline V gene has CDR1 MRHNA and CDR2 SNTAGT. CDR3 loop: CASSEGSEGDEAFF. CDR3 bases: TGTGCCAGCAGTGAAGGGAGTGAGGGGGATGAAGCTTTCTTT.

V usage is TRBV7-2 and J usage is TRBJ2-7; 8 positions match TRBD1. The V gene's germline CDR1 is SGHTA and CDR2 FQGNSA. The V gene end was trimmed by 5 bases and the J gene end by 3 bases; junction bases not matched to a gene: 3. CDR3 length equals 13 residues. CDR3 bases: TGTGCCAGCAGCCTACAGGGGGACTACGAGCAGTACTTC. Amino acids: CASSLQGDYEQYF.

The chain couples TRBV19 to TRBJ1-2, with D unclear. This CDR3 contains 13 residues. Trimming cost V 8 bases and J 0 bases, with 10 bases left between them. The germline V gene encodes CDR1 LNHDA and CDR2 SQIVND (reference sequence). CDR3 residues: CASASVSNYGYTF. The CDR3, as DNA: TGTGCCAGTGCCTCGGTTTCTAACTATGGCTACACCTTC.

The CDR3 here is CASSESRVPNTDTQYF. The CDR3 region has the DNA TGCGCCAGCAGTGAGTCCCGAGTGCCCAACACAGATACGCAGTATTTT. The genes are TRBV10-1 and TRBJ2-3; D unresolved. Germline V gives CDR1 WNHNN, CDR2 SYGVQD (reference sequence). V was cut by 0 bases and J by 2 bases, with 12 bases left in between. The CDR3 has 16 residues.

The V call is TRBV7-6, the J call TRBJ1-2, with TRBD1 matching over 11 bases. The CDR3 is 16 residues long. The V gene's germline CDR1 is SGHVS and CDR2 FNYEAQ. The ends lost 5 bases at V and 6 bases at J; junction bases unmatched: 11. CDR3 region: CASSLFGQGAPDGYTF. CDR3 nucleotide sequence: TGTGCCAGCAGCCTATTCGGACAGGGGGCGCCGGATGGCTACACCTTC.

As concerns this clone: A much larger clone lies a single base off, so this may be a read error. CDR3 in amino acids: CASSLDMNTEAFF. The CDR3, as DNA: TGTGCCAGCAGCTTAGATATGAACACTGAAGCTTTCTTT. This sequence joins TRBV11-3 and TRBJ1-1; D gene uncertain. Germline CDR1 is SGHNT and CDR2 is YENEEA. Trimming removed 0 bases from V and 0 bases from J, with 2 bases in between. The CDR3 spans 13 residues.

The J gene is TRBJ2-7, the V gene TRBV6-5, with D possibly being TRBD1 (6 bases). There are 15 residues in the CDR3. The V gene's germline CDR1 is MNHEY and CDR2 SVGAGI. Deletions cut 4 bases from V and 4 bases from J, with 17 bases between. As DNA, the CDR3 is TGTGCCAGCAGTTTCAGACAGGAAGCCGGGTACGAGCAGTACTTC. The encoded protein is CASSFRQEAGYEQYF.

Of note for this clone: A junction end diverges from the germline sequence, so it may reflect a read error. The V and J genes are TRBV7-9 and TRBJ2-7; D possibly corresponds to TRBD2 (6 bases). Per the germline V gene, CDR1 is SEHNR and CDR2 is FQNEAQ (reference sequence). The CDR3 sequence is 13 residues long. The CDR3 protein is CSSTLGGAYEQYF. In DNA, the CDR3 is TGTTCCAGCACCTTGGGCGGGGCATACGAGCAGTACTTC.

The genes are TRBV7-2 and TRBJ1-3; the D is unclear. V was cut by 5 bases and J by 2 bases, with 7 bases left in between. Germline V CDR1 and CDR2: SGHTA, FQGNSA. The CDR3 has 13 residues. The CDR3 loop is CASSAGPGNTIYF. Here the CDR3 DNA reads TGTGCCAGCAGCGCGGGTCCTGGAAACACCATATATTTT.

This clone is a singleton in its sample. The chain combines TRBV28 with TRBJ1-5, with D perhaps TRBD1 (6 bases). V lost 3 bases, J lost 4 bases, and 22 bases lay in between. CDR3 length equals 18 residues. Germline CDR1 MDHEN, CDR2 SYDVKM. As DNA, the CDR3 is TGTGCCAGCAGTTTTAAGGCAGGGGCCGGGTTCCGAAATCAGCCCCAGCATTTT. It yields the protein CASSFKAGAGFRNQPQHF.

This chain joins TRBV5-4 and TRBJ2-5, with 13 bases matching TRBD2. V shed 3 bases, J shed 3 bases, and the junction held 2 bases outside the gene matches. There are 15 residues in the CDR3. Germline lookup yields CDR1 SGHNT and CDR2 YYREEE (reference sequence). CDR3 bases: TGTGCCAGCAGCTCCACTAGCGGGGGGGAAGAGACCCAGTACTTC. The encoded protein is CASSSTSGGEETQYF.

The chain couples TRBV15 to TRBJ1-5; 8 bases line up with TRBD1. The CDR3 is made up of 14 amino acids. The V and J ends lost 7 bases and 8 bases, in that order; junction bases with no gene match: 10. CDR1 and CDR2 from the germline V gene are LNHNV and YYDKDF (reference sequence). In DNA form, the CDR3 reads TGTGCCACCAAGGGCCAGGGGGCCGGGGAGCCCCAGCATTTT. It yields the protein CATKGQGAGEPQHF.

The J gene is TRBJ2-7, the V gene TRBV11-3; the match to TRBD1 covers 8 bases. Unmatched junction bases numbered 3, after V lost 1 base and J lost 1 base. The germline CDR1 and CDR2 sequences are SGHNT and YENEEA. The CDR3 covers 15 residues. Here the CDR3 DNA reads TGTGCCAGCAGCTTAGTAGGACAGGGATCCTACGAGCAGTACTTC. Translating gives CASSLVGQGSYEQYF.

The gene calls are TRBV5-1 and TRBJ2-2, with D possibly being TRBD1 (7 bases). This CDR3 comprises 16 residues. Germline V gene lookup returns CDR1 SGHRS and CDR2 YFSETQ. Trimming took 4 bases from V and 4 from J, leaving 17 bases between them. The CDR3 reads CASSPEGTVFTGELFF. CDR3 sequence (DNA): TGCGCCAGCAGCCCGGAGGGGACAGTTTTCACCGGGGAGCTGTTTTTT.

Points on this clone: One end of the junction does not line up with germline, which may come from a read error. The chain combines TRBV29-1 with TRBJ2-5; 8 bases line up with TRBD2. The CDR3 is 15 amino acids. Germline V gene lookup returns CDR1 SQVTM and CDR2 ANQGSEA. The chain's CDR3 is CSVEGATSGQETQYF. CDR3 coding DNA: TGCAGCGTCGAAGGGGCTACTAGCGGACAAGAGACCCAGTACTTC.

A single count supports this clone. The rearrangement links TRBV18 to TRBJ2-7, with TRBD2 matching 11 bases. The V gene's germline CDR1 is KGHSH and CDR2 LQKENI. Losses at the gene ends were 2 bases for V and 6 bases for J; bases not matched to a gene: 6. The CDR3 loop spans 15 amino acids. In nucleotides, the CDR3 is TGTGCCAGCTCACCAGCGACTAGCGGGGCCCCCGAGCAGTACTTC. Protein: CASSPATSGAPEQYF.

The V and J genes are TRBV10-3 and TRBJ2-3; TRBD2 agrees at 12 bases. The V segment lost 0 bases and the J segment 4 bases; nucleotides outside the gene matches: 8. The V gene's germline CDR1 is ENHRY and CDR2 SYGVKD. The CDR3 loop spans 18 amino acids. In DNA, the CDR3 is TGTGCCATCAGTGAGTCGCTAGCGGGAGGGAATATGGCAGATACGCAGTATTTT. As protein: CAISESLAGGNMADTQYF.

The V call is TRBV28, the J call TRBJ1-4, with 8 bases matching TRBD1. CDR1 MDHEN and CDR2 SYDVKM come from the germline V gene. The V segment lost 4 bases and the J segment 10 bases; nucleotides outside the gene matches: 8. This CDR3 spans 14 amino acids. CDR3 amino acids: CASSSGQEKRKLFF. The CDR3 nucleotides are TGTGCCAGCAGTTCGGGACAGGAAAAAAGAAAACTGTTTTTT.